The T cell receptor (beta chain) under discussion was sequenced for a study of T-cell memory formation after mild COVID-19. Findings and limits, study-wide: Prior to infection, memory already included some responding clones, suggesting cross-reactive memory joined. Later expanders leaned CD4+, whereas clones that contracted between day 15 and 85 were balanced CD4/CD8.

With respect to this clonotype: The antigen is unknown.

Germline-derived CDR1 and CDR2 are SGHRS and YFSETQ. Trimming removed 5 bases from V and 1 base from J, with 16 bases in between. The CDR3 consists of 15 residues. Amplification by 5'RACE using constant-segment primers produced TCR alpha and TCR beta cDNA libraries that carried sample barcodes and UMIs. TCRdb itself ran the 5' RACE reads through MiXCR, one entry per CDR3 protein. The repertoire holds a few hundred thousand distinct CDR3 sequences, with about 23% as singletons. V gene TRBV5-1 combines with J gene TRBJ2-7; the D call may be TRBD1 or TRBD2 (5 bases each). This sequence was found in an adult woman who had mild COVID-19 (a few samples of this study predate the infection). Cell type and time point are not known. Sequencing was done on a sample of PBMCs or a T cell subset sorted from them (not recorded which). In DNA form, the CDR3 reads TGCGCCAGCAGGTGGGGACCTGGGGAATCCTACGAGCAGTACTTC. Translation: CASRWGPGESYEQYF.